These 5 T cell receptor beta chains share one sample of origin, sequenced in a study of blood T cell repertoires in COVID-19. Clones were read by immunoSEQ multiplex PCR, and TCRdb kept only the in-frame ones, dropping some. The sample lists roughly 28,000 clones, approximately 92% seen once, with approximately 49% in the top ten. The sample consisted of peripheral blood. Source of these receptors: a human donor with acute or convalescent COVID-19. The donor label of this sample is uncertain.

The DNA for the CDR3 is TGTGCCAGCAGTTTCCCGCACGGAGCCGAGCAGTACGTC. Protein sequence: CASSFPHGAEQYV. This chain uses TRBV28 with TRBJ2-7; the D is unclear. V was cut by 3 bases and J by 6 bases, with 12 bases left in between. Germline lookup yields CDR1 MDHEN and CDR2 SYDVKM. The CDR3 length is 13 residues.

The CDR3 region is CASSEGTGWWETQYF. The DNA of the CDR3 is TGTGCCAGCAGTGAAGGCACAGGATGGTGGGAGACCCAGTACTTC. The gene calls are TRBV6-1 and TRBJ2-5; a weak D match, TRBD1 (5 bases). The germline V and J ends were trimmed by 1 base and 5 bases, with 14 bases remaining between them. Germline V lookup: CDR1 MNHNS, CDR2 SASEGT. The CDR3 consists of 15 residues.

This clone was counted a few times. This CDR3 reads CASSATPNTEAFF. The CDR3 nucleotides read TGTGCCAGCAGCGCGACACCTAACACTGAAGCTTTCTTT. The chain carries TRBV9 and TRBJ1-1, with unresolved D. V was clipped by 3 bases and J by 2 bases, with 8 bases between them. This CDR3 spans 13 amino acids. The germline V gene encodes CDR1 SGDLS and CDR2 YYNGEE.

This rearrangement joins TRBV7-2 to TRBJ2-5; 8 nucleotides line up with TRBD1. CDR1 and CDR2 from the germline V gene are SGHTA and FQGNSA. The CDR3 runs to 14 residues. Losses at the gene ends were 3 bases for V and 5 bases for J; bases not matched to a gene: 5. The chain's CDR3 is CASSFPDRGETQYF. CDR3 coding DNA: TGTGCCAGCAGCTTCCCCGACAGGGGTGAGACCCAGTACTTC.

V usage is TRBV19 and J usage is TRBJ1-5, with D tentatively TRBD1 (5 bases). The CDR3 is made up of 12 amino acids. The germline V gene has CDR1 LNHDA and CDR2 SQIVND (reference sequence). V lost 7 bases and J 5 bases, leaving 9 bases between the germline ends. The CDR3 DNA reads TGTGCCAGTAAGGGGCAGGATCAGCCCCAGCATTTT. Its translation: CASKGQDQPQHF.